A selection of T cell receptor beta chains follows, all from one sample in a study of blood T cell repertoires in COVID-19. Sequenced by immunoSEQ multiplex PCR; TCRdb stores in-frame clones only, minus some. This table holds 150,000 to 200,000 clones, roughly four fifths found once. The sample comprised peripheral blood. The origin of the receptors is a middle-aged woman with COVID-19, enrolled during active disease. Each CDR3 is given with its conserved first and last residue. The D gene is left open where the match is weak. Part of the rows lack a size; the others show once, few, many or a class for expanded clones.

NA	TRBV5-1	TRBJ2-2	TRBD2	TGCGCCAGCAGCTTACCAGCGGGAATAGGCGGGGAGCTGTTTTTT	CASSLPAGIGGELFF
NA	TRBV27	TRBJ2-1	TRBD2	TGTGCCAGCAGTTTTTCGGGGGGACACAATGAGCAGTTCTTC	CASSFSGGHNEQFF
NA	TRBV11-3	TRBJ2-7	NA	TGTGCCAGCAGCCTCAAGGTGGGGGCGTCCTACGAGCAGTACTTC	CASSLKVGASYEQYF
NA	TRBV2	TRBJ1-3	NA	TGTGCCAGCAGTGTAGGGGCATCTGGAAACACCATATATTTT	CASSVGASGNTIYF
few	TRBV19	TRBJ1-1	NA	TGTGCCAGTGTACAGACGAACACTGAAGCTTTCTTT	CASVQTNTEAFF
NA	TRBV19	TRBJ1-2	TRBD1	TGTGCCAGTAACTCCGGGACAGGGAATGGCTACACCTTC	CASNSGTGNGYTF
NA	TRBV29-1	TRBJ1-5	NA	TGCAGCGTTGGGGAGAGGGTCAATCAGCCCCAGCATTTT	CSVGERVNQPQHF
NA	TRBV9	TRBJ2-5	TRBD1	TGTGCCAGCAGCGTCGGGACAGCGACTCAAGAGACCCAGTACTTC	CASSVGTATQETQYF
few	TRBV21-1	TRBJ1-6	NA	TGTGCCACCAAAGGGAGTTCACCCCTCCACTTT	CATKGSSPLHF
NA	TRBV9	TRBJ1-5	NA	TGTGCCAGCAGCGGACACCAGGGTAACGACAATCAGCCCCAGCATTTT	CASSGHQGNDNQPQHF
few	TRBV7-9	TRBJ1-1	TRBD1	TGTGCCAGCAGCTTGGGACCGGGACAGGGCGAAGGCACTGAAGCTTTCTTT	CASSLGPGQGEGTEAFF
NA	TRBV6-5	TRBJ1-3	NA	TGTGCCAGCAGTCCAGACAACTCTGGAAACACCATATATTTT	CASSPDNSGNTIYF
NA	TRBV29-1	TRBJ2-1	TRBD2	TGCAGCGTTGGACTAGCGGGAGTTAGTTACAATGAGCAGTTCTTC	CSVGLAGVSYNEQFF
NA	TRBV19	TRBJ2-4	TRBD2	TGTGCCAGTATGTCGATAGCGGGGGACCTAGCCAAAAACATTCAGTACTTC	CASMSIAGDLAKNIQYF
NA	TRBV28	TRBJ2-7	NA	TGTGCCAGCAGCCTGGACAGCTACGAGCAGTACTTC	CASSLDSYEQYF
NA	TRBV28	TRBJ1-5	NA	TGTGCCAGCAGCTCGGACAGTATTAGCAATCAGCCCCAGCATTTT	CASSSDSISNQPQHF
NA	TRBV25-1	TRBJ2-3	TRBD2	TGTGCCGCCGCCATGGGGGGGAGCACAGATACGCAGTATTTT	CAAAMGGSTDTQYF
once	TRBV19	TRBJ1-6	NA	TGTGCCAGTACCGGGTTCTATAATTCACCCCTCCACTTT	CASTGFYNSPLHF